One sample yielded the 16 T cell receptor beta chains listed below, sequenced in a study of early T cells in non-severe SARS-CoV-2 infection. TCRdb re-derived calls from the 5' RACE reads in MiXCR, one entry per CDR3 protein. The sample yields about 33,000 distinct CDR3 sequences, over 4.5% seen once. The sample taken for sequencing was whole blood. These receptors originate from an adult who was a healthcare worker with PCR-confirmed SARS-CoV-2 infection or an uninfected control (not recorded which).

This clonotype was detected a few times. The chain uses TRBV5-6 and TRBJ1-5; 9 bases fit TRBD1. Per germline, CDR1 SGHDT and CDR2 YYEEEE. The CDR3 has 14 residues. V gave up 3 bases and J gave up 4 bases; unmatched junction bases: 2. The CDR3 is CASSSGTGNQPQHF. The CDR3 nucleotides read TGTGCCAGCAGCTCCGGGACAGGGAATCAGCCCCAGCATTTT.

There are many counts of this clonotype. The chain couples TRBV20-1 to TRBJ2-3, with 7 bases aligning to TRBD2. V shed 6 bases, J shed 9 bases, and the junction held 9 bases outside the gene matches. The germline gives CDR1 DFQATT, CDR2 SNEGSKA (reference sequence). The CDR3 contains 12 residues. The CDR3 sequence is CSATTSLGTQYF. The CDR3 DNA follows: TGCAGTGCGACGACTAGCCTGGGGACGCAGTATTTT.

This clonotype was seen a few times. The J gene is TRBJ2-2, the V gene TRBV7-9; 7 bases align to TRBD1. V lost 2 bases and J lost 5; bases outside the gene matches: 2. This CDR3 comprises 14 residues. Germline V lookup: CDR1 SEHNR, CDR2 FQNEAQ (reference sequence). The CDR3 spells CASSLLQGTGELFF. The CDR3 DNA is TGTGCCAGCAGCTTATTACAGGGGACCGGGGAGCTGTTTTTT.

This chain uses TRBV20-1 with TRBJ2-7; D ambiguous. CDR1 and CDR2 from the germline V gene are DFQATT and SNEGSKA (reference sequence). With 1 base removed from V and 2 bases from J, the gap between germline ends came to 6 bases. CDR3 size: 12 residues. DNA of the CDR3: TGCAGTGCTAGAGTTGGCCCCTACGAGCAGTACTTC. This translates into CSARVGPYEQYF.

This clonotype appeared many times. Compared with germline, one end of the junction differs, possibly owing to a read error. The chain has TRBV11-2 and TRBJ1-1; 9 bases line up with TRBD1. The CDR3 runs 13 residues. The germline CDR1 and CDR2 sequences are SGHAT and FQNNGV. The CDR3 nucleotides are TGTGCCAGCAGCTCCGGGACAGGGTCCTCCCAAGACTTT. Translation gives CASSSGTGSSQDF.

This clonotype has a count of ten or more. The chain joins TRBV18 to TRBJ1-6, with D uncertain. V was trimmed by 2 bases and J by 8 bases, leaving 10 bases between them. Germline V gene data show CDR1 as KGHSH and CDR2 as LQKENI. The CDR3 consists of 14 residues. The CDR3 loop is CASSPSGLYSPLHF. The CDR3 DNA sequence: TGTGCCAGCTCACCATCAGGTTTATATTCACCCCTCCACTTT.

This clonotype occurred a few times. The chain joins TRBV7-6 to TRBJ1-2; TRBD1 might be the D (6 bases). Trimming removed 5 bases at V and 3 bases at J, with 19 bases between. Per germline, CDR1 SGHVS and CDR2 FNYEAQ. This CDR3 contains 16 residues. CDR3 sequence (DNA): TGTGCCAGCAGCCCCACCGCAGGGGTGTTTGACTATGGCTACACCTTC. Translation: CASSPTAGVFDYGYTF.

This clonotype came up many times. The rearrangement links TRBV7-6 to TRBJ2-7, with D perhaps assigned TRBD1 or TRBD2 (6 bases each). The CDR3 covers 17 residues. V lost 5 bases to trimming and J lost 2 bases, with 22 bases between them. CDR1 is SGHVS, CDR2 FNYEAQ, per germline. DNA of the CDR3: TGTGCCAGCAGCATGGGTCGGGGGCACTCCTTCGCCTACGAGCAGTACTTC. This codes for CASSMGRGHSFAYEQYF.

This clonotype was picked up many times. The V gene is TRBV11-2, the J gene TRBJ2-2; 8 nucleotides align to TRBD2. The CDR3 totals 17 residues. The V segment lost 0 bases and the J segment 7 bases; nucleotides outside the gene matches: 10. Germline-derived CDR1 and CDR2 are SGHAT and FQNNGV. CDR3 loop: CASSLEIGTRNVGELFF. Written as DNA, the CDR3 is TGTGCCAGCAGCTTAGAGATTGGGACTAGGAATGTCGGGGAGCTGTTTTTT.

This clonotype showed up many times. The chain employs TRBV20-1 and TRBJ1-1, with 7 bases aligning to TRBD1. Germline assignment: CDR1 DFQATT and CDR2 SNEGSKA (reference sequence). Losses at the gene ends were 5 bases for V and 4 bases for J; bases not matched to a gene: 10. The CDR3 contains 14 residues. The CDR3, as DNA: TGCAGTGCTGGCCGCGTGACAGGGAGCACTGAAGCTTTCTTT. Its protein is CSAGRVTGSTEAFF.

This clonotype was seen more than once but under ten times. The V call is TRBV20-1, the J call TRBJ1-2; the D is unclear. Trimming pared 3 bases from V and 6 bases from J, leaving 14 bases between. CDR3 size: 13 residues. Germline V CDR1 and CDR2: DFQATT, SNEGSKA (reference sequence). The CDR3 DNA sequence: TGCAGTGCTAGTACCGGGATGGGTGATGGCTACACCTTC. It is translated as CSASTGMGDGYTF.

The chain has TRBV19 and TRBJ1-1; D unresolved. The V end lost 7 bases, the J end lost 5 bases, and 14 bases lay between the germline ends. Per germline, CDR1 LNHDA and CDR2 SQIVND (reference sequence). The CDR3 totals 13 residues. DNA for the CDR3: TGTGCCAGTATGGTTGAGATGGGGACTGAAGCTTTCTTT. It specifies CASMVEMGTEAFF.

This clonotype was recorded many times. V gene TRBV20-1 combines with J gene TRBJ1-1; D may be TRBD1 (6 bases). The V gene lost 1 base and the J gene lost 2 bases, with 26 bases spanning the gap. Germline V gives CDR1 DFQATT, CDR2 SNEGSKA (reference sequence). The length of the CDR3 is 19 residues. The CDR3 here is CSARAGYYRDDGLNTEAFF. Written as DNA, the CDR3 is TGCAGTGCTAGAGCCGGATACTACAGGGACGATGGGTTAAACACTGAAGCTTTCTTT.

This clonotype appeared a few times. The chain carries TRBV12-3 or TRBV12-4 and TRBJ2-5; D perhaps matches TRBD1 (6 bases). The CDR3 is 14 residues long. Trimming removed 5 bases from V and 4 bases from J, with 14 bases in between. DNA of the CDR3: TGTGCCAGCAGTCAGGGGCGAGCCTCAGAGACCCAGTACTTC. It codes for CASSQGRASETQYF.

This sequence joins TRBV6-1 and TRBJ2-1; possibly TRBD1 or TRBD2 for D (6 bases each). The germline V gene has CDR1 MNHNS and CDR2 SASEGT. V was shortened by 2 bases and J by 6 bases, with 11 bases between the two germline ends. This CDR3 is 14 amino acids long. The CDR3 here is CASSELEGGNEQFF. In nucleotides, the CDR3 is TGTGCCAGCAGTGAATTGGAGGGGGGCAATGAGCAGTTCTTC.

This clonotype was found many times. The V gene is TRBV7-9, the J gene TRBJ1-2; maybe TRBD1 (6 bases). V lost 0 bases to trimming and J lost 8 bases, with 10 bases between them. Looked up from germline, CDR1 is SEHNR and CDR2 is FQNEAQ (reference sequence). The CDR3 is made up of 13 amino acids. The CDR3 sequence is CASSLAQGWGYTF. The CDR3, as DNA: TGTGCCAGCAGCTTAGCACAGGGATGGGGCTACACCTTC.